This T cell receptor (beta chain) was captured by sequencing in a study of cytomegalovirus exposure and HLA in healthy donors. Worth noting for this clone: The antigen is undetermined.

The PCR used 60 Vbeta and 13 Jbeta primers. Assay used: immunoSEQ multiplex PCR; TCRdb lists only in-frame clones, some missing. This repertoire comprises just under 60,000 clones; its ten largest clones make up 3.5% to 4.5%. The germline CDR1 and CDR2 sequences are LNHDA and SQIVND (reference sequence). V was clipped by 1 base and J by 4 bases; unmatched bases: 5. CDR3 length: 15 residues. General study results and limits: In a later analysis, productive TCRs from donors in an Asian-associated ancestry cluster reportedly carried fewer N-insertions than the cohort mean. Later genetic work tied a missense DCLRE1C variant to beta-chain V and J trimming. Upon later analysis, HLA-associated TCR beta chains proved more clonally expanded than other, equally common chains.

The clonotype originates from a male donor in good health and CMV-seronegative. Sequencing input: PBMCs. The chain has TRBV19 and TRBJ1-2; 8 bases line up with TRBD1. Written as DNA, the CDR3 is TGTGCCAGTAGTATAGGGGGACAGGCCCCCTATGGCTACACCTTC. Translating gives CASSIGGQAPYGYTF.